This T cell receptor (beta chain) was obtained from a study of blood T cell repertoires in COVID-19. Study-wide background: T cells, B-cell-depleted T cells, or PBMCs provided the cDNA or gDNA that served as material.

All enrollees were roughly 18 to 100 years old and from 25 or so US areas. Germline CDR1 SGHRS, CDR2 YFSETQ. The junction had 1 base not matched to a gene; V was cut back by 4 bases and J by 4 bases. This CDR3 comprises 12 residues. Original processing notes: Scientists estimated how many nucleated cells there were by amplifying reference gene primers. TCRdb's copy holds only in-frame clones and misses some; the assay was immunoSEQ multiplex PCR. V, J and clone size are those of that table, while D and trimming were read from the DNA. The sample records around 300,000 clones, approximately 90% being singletons.

This chain connects TRBV5-1 to TRBJ1-2; 7 nucleotides align to TRBD1. The sequence was obtained from a woman in her sixties in a cohort exposed to, infected with or recovered from COVID-19 (not recorded which). Sequencing was carried out using PBMCs or T cells enriched from blood (not recorded which). CDR3 sequence reads: CASSGTVYGYTF. CDR3 DNA sequence: TGCGCCAGCAGCGGGACAGTCTATGGCTACACCTTC.